These 3 T cell receptor beta chains came from one sample sequenced in a study of blood T cell repertoires in COVID-19. Sequenced by immunoSEQ multiplex PCR; TCRdb stores in-frame clones only, minus some. This sample has about 130,000 clones; 84% occur once, and the top ten carry 44%. Sequenced material: peripheral blood. These receptors originate from a human donor in a cohort sampled during active COVID-19.

The rearrangement links TRBV20-1 to TRBJ1-4; tentatively, D is TRBD1 (6 bases). The CDR3 spans 15 residues. V was trimmed by 3 bases and J by 7 bases, leaving 18 bases between them. In germline, CDR1 is DFQATT, CDR2 SNEGSKA (reference sequence). CDR3 sequence: CSASGATGLGEKLFF. CDR3 sequence (DNA): TGCAGTGCTAGTGGAGCCACAGGGTTGGGTGAAAAACTGTTTTTT.

The chain uses TRBV19 and TRBJ1-1; the D is unclear. V was cut by 3 bases and J by 1 base, with 18 bases left in between. This CDR3 region has 17 residues. Germline lookup yields CDR1 LNHDA and CDR2 SQIVND (reference sequence). CDR3 in amino acids: CASSIYRSRRWNTEAFF. CDR3 coding DNA: TGTGCCAGTAGTATTTATAGGTCGCGGAGATGGAACACTGAAGCTTTCTTT.

At least ten counts were recorded for this clone. The genes are TRBV7-6 and TRBJ2-1; D is perhaps TRBD2 (5 bases). Germline CDR1 SGHVS, CDR2 FNYEAQ. V was pared by 4 bases and J by 5 bases, with 18 bases between. The CDR3 extends over 16 amino acids. As DNA, the CDR3 is TGTGCCAGCAGCTCCGGGGTAGCGTTTGGCCACAATGAGCAGTTCTTC. Translated: CASSSGVAFGHNEQFF.